In its sample, the clone carrying this T cell receptor (beta chain) was seen once. The CDR3 spans 14 residues. Trimming took 7 bases from V and 6 from J, leaving 18 bases between them. Per germline, CDR1 SGHTA and CDR2 FQGNSA. Per the original data handling: Reference gene primer amplification in the assay estimated nucleated cell counts. The method was immunoSEQ multiplex PCR; TCRdb's version includes in-frame clones alone and lacks a portion of them. The V and J calls and clone size come from that table; D and trimming were worked out from the DNA. The sample has 110,000 to 150,000 clones, 81% seen once. This sample was included in a study of blood T cell repertoires in COVID-19. At the level of the study: Collection of acute and convalescent COVID-19 samples took place in the United States, Italy and Spain. Sources were T cells, B-cell-depleted T cells, or PBMCs; the material itself was cDNA or gDNA.

The TCR originated in a human donor in a cohort sampled during active COVID-19. The chain is built from TRBV7-2 and TRBJ1-2; D may be TRBD1 (5 bases). The sequencing sample was made of peripheral blood. The DNA for the CDR3 is TGTGCCAGCAACGAAGGGGCAGGGTATAATGGCTACACCTTC. Its translation is CASNEGAGYNGYTF.